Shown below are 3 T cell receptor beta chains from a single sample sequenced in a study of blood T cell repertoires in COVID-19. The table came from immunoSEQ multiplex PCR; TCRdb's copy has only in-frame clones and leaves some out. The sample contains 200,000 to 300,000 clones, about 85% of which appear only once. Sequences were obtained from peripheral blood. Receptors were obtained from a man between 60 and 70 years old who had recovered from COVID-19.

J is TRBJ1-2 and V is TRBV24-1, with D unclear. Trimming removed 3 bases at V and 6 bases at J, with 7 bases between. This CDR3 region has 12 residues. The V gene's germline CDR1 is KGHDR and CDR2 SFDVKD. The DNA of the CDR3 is TGTGCCACCAGTGATCAAAGCCATGGCTACACCTTC. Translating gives CATSDQSHGYTF.

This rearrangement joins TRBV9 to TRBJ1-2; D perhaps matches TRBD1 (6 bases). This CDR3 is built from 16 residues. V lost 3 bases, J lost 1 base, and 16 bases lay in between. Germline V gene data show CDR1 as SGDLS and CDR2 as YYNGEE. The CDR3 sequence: CASSADRRGINYGYTF. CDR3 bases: TGTGCCAGCAGCGCCGACAGGCGAGGGATTAACTATGGCTACACCTTC.

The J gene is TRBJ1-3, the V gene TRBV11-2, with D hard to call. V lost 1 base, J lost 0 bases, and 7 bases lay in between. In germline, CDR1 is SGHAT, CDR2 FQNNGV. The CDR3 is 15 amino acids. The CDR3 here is CASSLGPGSGNTIYF. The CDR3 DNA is TGTGCCAGCAGCTTAGGCCCAGGCTCTGGAAACACCATATATTTT. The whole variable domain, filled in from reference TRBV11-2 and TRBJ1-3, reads EAGVAQSPRYKIIEKRQSVAFWCNPISGHATLYWYQQILGQGPKLLIQFQNNGVVDDSQLPKDRFSAERLKGVDSTLKIQPAKLEDSAVYLCASSLGPGSGNTIYFGEGSWLTVV.